Listed below are T cell receptor beta chains from one sample, sequenced in a study of shared clonotypes between healthy human individuals. The data were produced by immunoSEQ multiplex PCR, yet TCRdb's version contains in-frame clones alone and is incomplete. The sample carries about 2,500,000 clones, over 85% recorded once. The sample was naive CD4+ T cells sorted from blood. The receptors shown here come from a man between 18 and 29 years old in good health. Each CDR3 is given with its conserved first and last residue. A D gene is named only where the DNA matches it firmly. The size field is filled for only some rows; it gives once, few, many or a size class.

abundance	j_gene	v_gene	d_gene	CDR3aa	CDR3nt
once	TRBJ1-2	TRBV2	-	CASSESVSSYGYTF	TGTGCCAGCAGTGAGTCGGTCAGTTCTTATGGCTACACCTTC
-	TRBJ1-2	TRBV6-6	-	CASSPSTVAYGYTF	TGTGCCAGCAGTCCCTCGACGGTCGCCTATGGCTACACCTTC
-	TRBJ1-1	TRBV5-1	TRBD1	CASSTAGRGRNTEAFF	TGCGCCAGCAGCACGGCGGGCAGGGGGAGGAACACTGAAGCTTTCTTT
-	TRBJ1-5	TRBV18	TRBD1	CASSSGTGDINQPQHF	TGTGCCAGCTCATCTGGGACAGGAGATATCAATCAGCCCCAGCATTTT
-	TRBJ2-5	TRBV5-1	-	CASRVQGQETQYF	TGCGCCAGCAGAGTACAGGGTCAAGAGACCCAGTACTTC
-	TRBJ2-7	TRBV5-5	-	CASILPGNHEQYF	TGTGCCAGCATCTTGCCGGGGAACCACGAGCAGTACTTC
-	TRBJ2-7	TRBV5-1	-	CASSIGQDYEQYF	TGCGCCAGCAGCATAGGACAAGACTACGAGCAGTACTTC
-	TRBJ2-2	TRBV4-3	TRBD1	CASSQETKTGSTGELFF	TGCGCCAGCAGCCAAGAGACAAAGACAGGGAGCACCGGGGAGCTGTTTTTT
-	TRBJ2-3	TRBV5-1	-	CASSPSAGSTDTQYF	TGCGCCAGCAGCCCGTCTGCGGGGAGCACAGATACGCAGTATTTT
-	TRBJ2-7	TRBV9	-	CASSVEMRTYEQYF	TGTGCCAGCAGCGTAGAAATGCGGACCTACGAGCAGTACTTC
-	TRBJ2-7	TRBV6-1	TRBD1	CASILDRGGTYEQYF	TGTGCCAGCATCCTGGACAGGGGCGGCACCTACGAGCAGTACTTC
-	TRBJ2-1	TRBV5-8	-	CASSLAWSTYNEQFF	TGTGCCAGCAGCTTGGCATGGAGTACATACAATGAGCAGTTCTTC
-	TRBJ1-2	TRBV11-1	TRBD1	CASSLRQGRTNYGYTF	TGTGCCAGCAGCCTTCGACAGGGGAGGACTAACTATGGCTACACCTTC
-	TRBJ2-7	TRBV2	-	CASSISYEQYF	TGTGCCAGCAGTATCTCCTACGAGCAGTACTTC
-	TRBJ2-1	TRBV6-6	TRBD2	CASSPAGLNEQFF	TGTGCCAGCAGTCCAGCGGGATTGAATGAGCAGTTCTTC
-	TRBJ2-5	TRBV18	-	CASSPSTAQETQYF	TGTGCCAGCTCACCATCAACAGCTCAAGAGACCCAGTACTTC
-	TRBJ2-3	TRBV7-2	-	CASSLELGLALLTDTQYF	TGTGCCAGCAGCTTAGAGTTGGGGCTAGCGCTACTAACAGATACGCAGTATTTT
-	TRBJ1-1	TRBV6-1	-	CASSEQPNTEAFF	TGTGCCAGCAGTGAACAGCCCAACACTGAAGCTTTCTTT
-	TRBJ1-1	TRBV5-1	-	CASSLLTGEYEAFF	TGCGCCAGCAGCTTGCTCACAGGAGAATATGAAGCTTTCTTT
-	TRBJ2-5	TRBV18	-	CASSPLVSGGAQYF	TGTGCCAGCTCACCCCTAGTCAGCGGAGGGGCCCAGTACTTC
once	TRBJ1-1	TRBV5-1	-	CASSAGQLNTEAFF	TGCGCCAGCAGTGCTGGACAGTTGAACACTGAAGCTTTCTTT
once	TRBJ1-6	TRBV6-5	-	CASSYSDRQPSSPLHF	TGTGCCAGCAGTTACTCCGACCGGCAGCCAAGTTCACCCCTCCACTTT
-	TRBJ2-7	TRBV5-1	TRBD2	CASSSGGLASEQYF	TGCGCCAGCAGCTCGGGGGGACTAGCGTCCGAGCAGTACTTC
-	TRBJ2-7	TRBV7-2	TRBD2	CASSPVGVSGSYEQYF	TGTGCCAGCAGCCCAGTGGGGGTTAGCGGGAGCTACGAGCAGTACTTC
-	TRBJ2-1	TRBV11-2	TRBD1	CASSWTGFNEQFF	TGTGCCAGCAGCTGGACAGGATTCAATGAGCAGTTCTTC
-	TRBJ2-2	TRBV5-4	TRBD2	CASSPSGGAGTGELFF	TGTGCCAGCAGCCCCAGCGGGGGGGCCGGCACCGGGGAGCTGTTTTTT
-	TRBJ2-7	TRBV7-8	TRBD2	CASSSREGRVGYEQYF	TGTGCCAGCAGCTCGAGGGAGGGGCGCGTCGGTTACGAGCAGTACTTC
-	TRBJ2-5	TRBV5-6	TRBD2	CASTILAGGGETQYF	TGTGCCAGCACCATCTTAGCGGGAGGGGGGGAGACCCAGTACTTC
-	TRBJ2-3	TRBV5-1	TRBD2	CASSLAGISGSTKKSSTDTQYF	TGCGCCAGCAGCTTGGCCGGCATTAGCGGGAGTACTAAGAAGTCTAGCACAGATACGCAGTATTTT
-	TRBJ2-3	TRBV28	TRBD2	CASSLYTSGEDTQYF	TGTGCCAGCAGTTTGTATACTAGCGGGGAGGATACGCAGTATTTT
once	TRBJ2-7	TRBV18	-	CASSPGRGSTYEQYF	TGTGCCAGCTCACCAGGGCGGGGATCTACCTACGAGCAGTACTTC
-	TRBJ1-4	TRBV27	-	CASSLAGTNEKLFF	TGTGCCAGCAGTTTGGCGGGAACTAATGAAAAACTGTTTTTT
few	TRBJ1-1	TRBV19	-	CASSLRDTNTEAFF	TGTGCCAGTAGTCTTAGAGATACGAACACTGAAGCTTTCTTT
-	TRBJ1-2	TRBV19	-	CASSRPGTGYGYTF	TGTGCCAGTAGTCGTCCAGGGACCGGCTATGGCTACACCTTC
-	TRBJ2-5	TRBV6-5	-	CASRSDGRAKTQYF	TGTGCCAGCAGATCGGACGGCCGTGCGAAGACCCAGTACTTC
-	TRBJ2-1	TRBV10-2	-	CASSESIGRVLYNEQFF	TGCGCCAGCAGTGAGTCGATAGGCAGGGTACTCTACAATGAGCAGTTCTTC
-	TRBJ2-2	TRBV6-5	-	CATHKGMSTGELFF	TGTGCGACCCACAAGGGGATGAGCACCGGGGAGCTGTTTTTT